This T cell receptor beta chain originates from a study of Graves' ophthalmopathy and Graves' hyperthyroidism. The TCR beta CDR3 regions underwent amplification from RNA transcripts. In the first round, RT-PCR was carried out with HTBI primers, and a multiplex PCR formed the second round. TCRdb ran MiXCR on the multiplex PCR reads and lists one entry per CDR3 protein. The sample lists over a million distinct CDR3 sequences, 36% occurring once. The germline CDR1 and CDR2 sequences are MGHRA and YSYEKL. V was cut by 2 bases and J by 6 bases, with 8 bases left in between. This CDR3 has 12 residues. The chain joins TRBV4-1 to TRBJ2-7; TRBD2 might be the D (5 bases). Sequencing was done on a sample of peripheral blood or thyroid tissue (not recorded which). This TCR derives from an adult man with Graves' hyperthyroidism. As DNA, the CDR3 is TGCGCCAGCAGCCAACCGGACTTCGAGCAGTACTTC. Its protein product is CASSQPDFEQYF.